The T cell receptor beta chain described here comes from a study of CD8+ T cells in alopecia areata. Study information: The tofacitinib course ran for 6 to 18 months and was followed by 6 months off drug. Severity scores in treated patients reflected the percentage of scalp affected. Broader study findings: Uncertainty remains about how baseline CD8+ expansion links to response, with one nonresponder.

After isolation, RNA underwent reverse transcription to generate cDNA as the sequencing template. The repertoire was sequenced with immunoSEQ multiplex PCR; TCRdb's copy has only in-frame clones and lacks some. Among 180,000 or so clones listed, 51% were seen once. Treatment described: oral pan-JAK inhibitor, 5-10 mg twice daily. To note about this clone: Its antigen is as yet unknown.

After removal of 1 base from V and 4 bases from J, the junction contained 6 bases not matched to a gene. CDR3 length equals 16 residues. Germline CDR1 MNHNS, CDR2 SASEGT. The specimen comprised CD8+ T cells sorted from blood, sampled around week 53, from a patient treated with tofacitinib. This TCR was recovered from a human donor with alopecia areata. This chain connects TRBV6-1 to TRBJ2-5; 10 bases fit TRBD2. This chain's CDR3 is CASSEVLAGVRETQYF. CDR3 in DNA: TGTGCCAGCAGTGAAGTCCTAGCGGGGGTAAGAGAGACCCAGTACTTC.